This T cell receptor beta chain was obtained from a study of cytomegalovirus exposure and HLA in healthy donors. The PCR ran on 60 Vbeta and 13 Jbeta primers. Profiled with immunoSEQ multiplex PCR; TCRdb holds only in-frame clones, not every one. Here the sample spans 85,000 to 110,000 clones, approximately 64% being singletons. V was clipped by 4 bases and J by 5 bases, with 18 bases between them. Germline V lookup: CDR1 MNHNS, CDR2 SASEGT. The CDR3 has 15 amino acids. The sequencing input was PBMCs. The V and J genes are TRBV6-1 and TRBJ2-7; D is perhaps TRBD2 (5 bases). This TCR derives from a woman aged 45 to 65 in good health and CMV-seronegative. CDR3 in amino acids: CASSGKTGDTDEQYF. The CDR3 DNA sequence: TGTGCCAGCAGTGGTAAGACCGGGGATACGGACGAGCAGTACTTC.